This TCR beta chain came from a study of CD8 T cells in Susac syndrome. Peripheral blood CD8+ and CD4+ T cells were profiled by TCR beta sequencing. Relapsing-remitting disease, either stable or active, was present in the multiple sclerosis controls, who were treatment-naive patients. Negative isolation was used for CD8+ and CD4+ T cells, and FACS enrichment was applied to TEMRA cells. Random hexamers served to reverse transcribe roughly 0.5 to 1 ug RNA. immunoSEQ multiplex PCR amplified TCR beta CDR3 across 54 Vbeta, 13 Jbeta. TCRdb re-called the immunoSEQ multiplex PCR reads through MiXCR, storing one row per CDR3 protein. The data hold about 300,000 distinct CDR3 sequences, with about 91% observed a single time. From germline, CDR1 is LNHDA and CDR2 SQIVND (reference sequence). Trimming took 3 bases from V and 2 from J, leaving 20 bases between them. The CDR3 length is 18 residues.

This TCR was recovered from a human donor with multiple sclerosis. Sequencing input: CD8+ T cells from PBMCs. J is TRBJ1-5 and V is TRBV19, with no clear D. This chain's CDR3 is CASSISGIDFDGNQPQHF. Here the CDR3 DNA reads TGTGCCAGTAGTATTAGCGGGATCGACTTTGATGGCAATCAGCCCCAGCATTTT.